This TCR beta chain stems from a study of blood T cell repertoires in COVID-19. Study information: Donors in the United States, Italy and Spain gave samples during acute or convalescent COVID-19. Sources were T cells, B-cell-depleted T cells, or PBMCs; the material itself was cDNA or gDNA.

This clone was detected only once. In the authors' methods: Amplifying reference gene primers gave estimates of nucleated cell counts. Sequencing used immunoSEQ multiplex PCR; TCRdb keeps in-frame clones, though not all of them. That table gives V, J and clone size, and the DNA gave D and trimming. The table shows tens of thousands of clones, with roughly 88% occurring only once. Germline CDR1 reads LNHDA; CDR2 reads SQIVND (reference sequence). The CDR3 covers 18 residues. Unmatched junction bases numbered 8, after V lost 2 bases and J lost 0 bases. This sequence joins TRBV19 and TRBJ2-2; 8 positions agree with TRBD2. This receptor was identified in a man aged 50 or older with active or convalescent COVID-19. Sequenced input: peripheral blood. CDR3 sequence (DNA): TGTGCCAGTAGTATAAACGGGAGGGCCCACACGAACACCGGGGAGCTGTTTTTT. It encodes CASSINGRAHTNTGELFF.